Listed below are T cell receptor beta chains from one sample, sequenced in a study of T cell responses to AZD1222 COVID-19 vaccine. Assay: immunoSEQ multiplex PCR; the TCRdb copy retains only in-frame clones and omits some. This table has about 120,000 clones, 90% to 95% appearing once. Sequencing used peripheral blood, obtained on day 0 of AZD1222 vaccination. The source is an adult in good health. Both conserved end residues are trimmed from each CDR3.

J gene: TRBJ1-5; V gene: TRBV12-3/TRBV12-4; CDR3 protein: ASSFNGNQPQH
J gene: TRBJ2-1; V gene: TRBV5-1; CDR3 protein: ASSLQVSSYNEQF
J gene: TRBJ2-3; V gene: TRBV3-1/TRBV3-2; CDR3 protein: ASSPYRRDTQY
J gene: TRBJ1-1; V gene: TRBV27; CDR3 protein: ASSSSDRGLEAF
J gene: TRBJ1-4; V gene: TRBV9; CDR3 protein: ASSVGTGDEKLF
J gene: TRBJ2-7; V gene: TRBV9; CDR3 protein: ASSVYSGQGAGEQY
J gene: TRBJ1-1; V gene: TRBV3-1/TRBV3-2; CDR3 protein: ASSQERTEAF
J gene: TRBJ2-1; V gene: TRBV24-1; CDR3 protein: ATSDPGTSGAEQF
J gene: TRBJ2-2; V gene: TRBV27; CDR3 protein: ASSLSMGSTGELF
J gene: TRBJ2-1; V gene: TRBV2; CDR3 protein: ASSEVGGSFIYNEQF
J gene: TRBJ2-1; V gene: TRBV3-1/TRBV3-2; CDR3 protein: ASSQEQGAMEQF
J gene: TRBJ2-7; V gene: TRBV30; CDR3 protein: AWIASYEQY
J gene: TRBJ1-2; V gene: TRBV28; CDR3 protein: ASSFPAHLSGQGGGYT
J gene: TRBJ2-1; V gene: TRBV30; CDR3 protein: AWSDAGANEQF
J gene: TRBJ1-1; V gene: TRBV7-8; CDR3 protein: ASSLSQSPRNTEAF
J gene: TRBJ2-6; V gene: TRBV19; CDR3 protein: ASSPQSSGANVLT
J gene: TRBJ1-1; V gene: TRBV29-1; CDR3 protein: SVERPGNTEAF
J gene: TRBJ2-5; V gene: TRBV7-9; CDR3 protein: ASSGTGLAGEETQY
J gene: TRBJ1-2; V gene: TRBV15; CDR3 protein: ATSRDARSHLGYGYT
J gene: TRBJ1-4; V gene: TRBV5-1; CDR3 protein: ASSLGRDNEKLF
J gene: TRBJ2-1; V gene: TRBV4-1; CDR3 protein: ASSIQQGLAGVVSEQF
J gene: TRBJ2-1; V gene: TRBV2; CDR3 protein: ASSDDSNEQF
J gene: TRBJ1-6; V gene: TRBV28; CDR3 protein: ASSYRQGGRALH
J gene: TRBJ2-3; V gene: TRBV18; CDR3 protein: ASSGSGAPDTQY
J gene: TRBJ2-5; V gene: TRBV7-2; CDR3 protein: ASSFAGLAGQETQY
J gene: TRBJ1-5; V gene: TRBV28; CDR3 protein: ASLAAGGAGNQPQH
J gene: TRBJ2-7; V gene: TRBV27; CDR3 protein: ASSATGRAHGEQY
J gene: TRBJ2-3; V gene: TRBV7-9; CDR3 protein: ASSRITTSTDTQY
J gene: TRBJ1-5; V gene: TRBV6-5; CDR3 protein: ASRAGTRGNQPQH
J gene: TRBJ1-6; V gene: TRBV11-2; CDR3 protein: ASSLGWGGSPLH
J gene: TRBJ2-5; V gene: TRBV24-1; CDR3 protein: ATSDWGLADQETQY
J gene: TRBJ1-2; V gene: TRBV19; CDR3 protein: ASFSGGYT
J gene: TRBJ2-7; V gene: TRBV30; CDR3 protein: AWTGIRDEQY
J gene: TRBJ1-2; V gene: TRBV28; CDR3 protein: ASSLLGFGYT
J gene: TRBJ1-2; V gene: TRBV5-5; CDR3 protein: ASSAIDSTNYGYT
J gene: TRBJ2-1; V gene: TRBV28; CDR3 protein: ASSRPGLAGDEQF
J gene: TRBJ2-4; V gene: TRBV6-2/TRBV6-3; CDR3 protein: ASSPFTGNKNIQY
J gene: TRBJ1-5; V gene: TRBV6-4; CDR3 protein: ASSDEGQGGGQPQH
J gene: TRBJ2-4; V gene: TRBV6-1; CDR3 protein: ASSEHQDENIQY
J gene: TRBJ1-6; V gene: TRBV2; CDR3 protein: ASSIRQGGSPLH
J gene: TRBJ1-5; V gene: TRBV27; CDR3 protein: ASSLLALGQPQH
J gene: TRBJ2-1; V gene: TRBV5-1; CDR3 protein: ASSSGGALEQF
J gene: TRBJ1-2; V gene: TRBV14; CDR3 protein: ASSQEQPYGYT
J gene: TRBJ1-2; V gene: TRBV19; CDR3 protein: ASSIGQGAHYGYT
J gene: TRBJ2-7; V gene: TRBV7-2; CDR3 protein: ASSLVPDRAYEQY
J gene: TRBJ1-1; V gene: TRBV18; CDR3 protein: ASSQAGTEYNTEAF